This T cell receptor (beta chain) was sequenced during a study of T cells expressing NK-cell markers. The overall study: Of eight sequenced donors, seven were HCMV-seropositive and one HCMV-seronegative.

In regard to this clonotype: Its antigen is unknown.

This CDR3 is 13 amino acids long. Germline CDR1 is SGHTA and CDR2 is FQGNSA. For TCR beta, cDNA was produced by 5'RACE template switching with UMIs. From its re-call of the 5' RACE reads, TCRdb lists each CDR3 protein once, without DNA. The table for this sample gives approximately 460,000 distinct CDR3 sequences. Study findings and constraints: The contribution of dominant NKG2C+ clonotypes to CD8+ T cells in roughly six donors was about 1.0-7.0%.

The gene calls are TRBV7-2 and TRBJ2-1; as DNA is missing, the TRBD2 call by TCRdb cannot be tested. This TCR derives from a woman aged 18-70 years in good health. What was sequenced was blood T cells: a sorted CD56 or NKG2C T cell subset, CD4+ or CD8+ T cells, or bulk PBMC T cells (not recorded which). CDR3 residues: CASSSRTRNEQFF.